The next 32 T cell receptor beta chains were all read from a single sample in a study of Ad26.COV2.S vaccination and SARS-CoV-2 variants. The data were produced by immunoSEQ multiplex PCR, yet TCRdb's version contains in-frame clones alone and is incomplete. The table includes over 130,000 clones, roughly 85% detected once. The sample in question was peripheral blood, obtained after recovery from COVID-19. These receptors all come from a human donor who had recovered from COVID-19.

This chain's CDR3 is CSASVVVIGAGQFF. CDR3 coding DNA: TGCAGTGCTAGTGTTGTCGTCATTGGGGCTGGGCAGTTCTTC. The chain carries TRBV20-1 and TRBJ2-1; D might be TRBD1 (5 bases). This CDR3 spans 14 amino acids. Trimming left V 3 bases short and J 12 bases short, with 21 bases between. Germline V gene data show CDR1 as DFQATT and CDR2 as SNEGSKA (reference sequence).

The rearrangement links TRBV10-1 to TRBJ2-1; D is possibly TRBD1 or TRBD2 (5 bases each). Germline assignment: CDR1 WNHNN and CDR2 SYGVQD (reference sequence). CDR3 length equals 14 residues. V gave up 3 bases and J gave up 8 bases, with 14 bases separating them. The CDR3 here is CASSDGGPRDEQFF. The DNA of the CDR3 is TGCGCCAGCAGTGATGGGGGACCCCGTGATGAGCAGTTCTTC.

The chain links TRBV5-6 to TRBJ1-1; D possibly corresponds to TRBD1 (6 bases). Trimming stripped 4 bases from V and 5 bases from J, with 15 bases between. This CDR3 is 14 amino acids long. Germline V CDR1 and CDR2: SGHDT, YYEEEE. The CDR3 region is CASSQERRGTEAFF. The CDR3 DNA follows: TGTGCCAGCAGCCAAGAGAGGAGGGGGACTGAAGCTTTCTTT.

CDR3 amino acids: CSVTTPTDFGEKLFF. The CDR3 nucleotides read TGCAGCGTGACCACACCGACAGACTTCGGGGAAAAACTGTTTTTT. The chain links TRBV29-1 to TRBJ1-4, with TRBD1 as a possible D gene (5 bases). V gave up 6 bases and J gave up 8 bases, with 22 bases separating them. The germline gives CDR1 SQVTM, CDR2 ANQGSEA. The CDR3 has 15 residues.

The V and J genes are TRBV12-5 and TRBJ2-1; D may match TRBD1 or TRBD2 (6 bases each). The germline V gene has CDR1 LGHNT and CDR2 FRNRAP. CDR3 length: 11 amino acids. V shed 3 bases and J shed 12 bases, with 9 bases lying between them. The CDR3 coding sequence is TGTGCTAGTGGTTTAGGAGGGGGGCAGTTCTTC. This encodes CASGLGGGQFF.

The chain uses TRBV19 and TRBJ1-3; 8 nucleotides match TRBD1. J lost 4 bases, V lost 6 bases, and 2 bases had no gene match. Germline CDR1 is LNHDA and CDR2 is SQIVND (reference sequence). This CDR3 is built from 13 residues. The CDR3 bases are TGTGCCAGTAGCAGGGGGCCAGGAAACACCATATATTTT. Translation: CASSRGPGNTIYF.

This sequence joins TRBV11-2 and TRBJ2-3; 7 bases line up with TRBD2. The V segment lost 2 bases and the J segment 8 bases; nucleotides outside the gene matches: 10. CDR1 is SGHAT, CDR2 FQNNGV, per germline. The CDR3 loop spans 15 amino acids. DNA for the CDR3: TGTGCCAGCAGCTTACTAGCGGACCTTCAGGGTACGCAGTATTTT. Translated, it gives CASSLLADLQGTQYF.

The sample holds one count of this clone. V is TRBV23-1 and J is TRBJ1-2; 7 bases align to TRBD1. TRBV23-1 is classed as an ORF, of uncertain function. With V trimmed by 6 bases and J by 5 bases, 9 bases remained unmatched. This CDR3 spans 14 amino acids. As DNA, the CDR3 is TGCGCCAGCAGAACCCAGGGGGAGATGTATGGCTACACCTTC. Translated, it gives CASRTQGEMYGYTF.

This sequence joins TRBV18 and TRBJ1-1, with TRBD1 identical over 12 bases. Per germline, CDR1 KGHSH and CDR2 LQKENI. The J segment lost 2 bases and the V segment lost 5 bases, leaving 3 bases of the junction unmatched. This CDR3 region has 15 residues. Here the CDR3 reads CASSAGQGANTEAFF. The CDR3 bases are TGTGCCAGCTCAGCGGGACAGGGGGCTAACACTGAAGCTTTCTTT. Supplemented by reference TRBV18 and TRBJ1-1, the full variable domain reads NAGVMQNPRHLVRRRGQEARLRCSPMKGHSHVYWYRQLPEEGLKFMVYLQKENIIDESGMPKERFSAEFPKEGPSILRIQQVVRGDSAAYFCASSAGQGANTEAFFGQGTRLTVV.

In its sample, this clone was seen a few times. V is TRBV7-2 and J is TRBJ2-7; a possible D gene is TRBD1 (6 bases). CDR3 length: 16 residues. V lost 5 bases, J lost 0 bases, and 17 bases lay in between. Looked up from germline, CDR1 is SGHTA and CDR2 is FQGNSA. The CDR3 reads CASSPRPGALSYEQYF. CDR3 coding DNA: TGTGCCAGCAGCCCCCGCCCAGGGGCCCTCTCCTACGAGCAGTACTTC. The full variable domain, completed using reference TRBV7-2 and TRBJ2-7, is GAGVSQSPSNKVTEKGKDVELRCDPISGHTALYWYRQSLGQGLEFLIYFQGNSAPDKSGLPSDRFSAERTGGSVSTLTIQRTQQEDSAVYLCASSPRPGALSYEQYFGPGTRLTVT.

The V and J genes are TRBV28 and TRBJ1-2; 8 bases align to TRBD1. The CDR3 length is 17 residues. V trimming: 6 bases; J trimming: 7 bases; junction bases outside the gene matches: 19. Germline CDR1 MDHEN, CDR2 SYDVKM. CDR3 in amino acids: CASSTDVKDREDSGYTF. The CDR3 DNA reads TGTGCCAGCAGCACAGATGTAAAGGACAGGGAAGATAGTGGCTACACCTTC.

The chain has TRBV10-3 and TRBJ2-1; 8 nucleotides match TRBD2. The V gene end was trimmed by 2 bases and the J gene end by 4 bases; junction bases not matched to a gene: 13. The CDR3 consists of 18 residues. Germline V CDR1 and CDR2: ENHRY, SYGVKD. The DNA for the CDR3 is TGTGCCATCAGTGAGGAGGATGCCGTAGCGGGGATATACAATGAGCAGTTCTTC. It encodes CAISEEDAVAGIYNEQFF.

This clone appeared a single time. The CDR3 loop reads CASSIVGLAGVNTQYF. CDR3 DNA: TGTGCCAGTAGTATTGTGGGACTAGCGGGGGTAAATACGCAGTATTTT. V and J are TRBV19 and TRBJ2-3, with 14 bases fitting TRBD2. V gave up 3 bases and J gave up 7 bases; unmatched junction bases: 6. Germline loops: CDR1 LNHDA, CDR2 SQIVND (reference sequence). The CDR3 sequence is 16 residues long.

The rearrangement uses TRBV19 and TRBJ2-1; the D gene is possibly TRBD2 (6 bases). The CDR3 is 14 amino acids. V lost 3 bases and J lost 8, with 14 bases in between. The V gene's germline CDR1 is LNHDA and CDR2 SQIVND (reference sequence). The CDR3 nucleotides read TGTGCCAGTAGTATTCAGTTTACGGGGGATGAGCAGTTCTTC. It encodes CASSIQFTGDEQFF.

The chain employs TRBV27 and TRBJ1-1, with a weak D call TRBD1 (6 bases). This CDR3 contains 15 residues. Trimming cost V 2 bases and J 2 bases, with 12 bases left between them. CDR1 is MNHEY, CDR2 SMNVEV, per germline (reference sequence). CDR3 in amino acids: CASSLTGDINTEAFF. CDR3 nucleotide sequence: TGTGCCAGCAGTTTAACGGGGGACATTAACACTGAAGCTTTCTTT.

This chain links TRBV5-1 with TRBJ2-2; D is possibly TRBD2 (6 bases). Trimming removed 0 bases at V and 5 bases at J, with 11 bases between. The CDR3 loop spans 15 amino acids. CDR1 is SGHRS, CDR2 YFSETQ, per germline. CDR3 sequence reads: CASSLEGGKTGELFF. For the CDR3, the DNA is TGCGCCAGCAGCTTGGAGGGAGGCAAGACCGGGGAGCTGTTTTTT.

J is TRBJ1-2 and V is TRBV4-1, with a weak D call TRBD1 (5 bases). Trimming removed 3 bases from V and 7 bases from J, with 15 bases in between. The CDR3 totals 14 residues. Germline assignment: CDR1 MGHRA and CDR2 YSYEKL. This chain's CDR3 is CASSHTGVNGGYTF. As DNA, the CDR3 is TGCGCCAGCAGCCATACGGGGGTGAATGGTGGCTACACCTTC.

This clone was observed a handful of times. This chain connects TRBV7-6 to TRBJ2-2, with D perhaps being TRBD1 or TRBD2 (7 bases each). Germline CDR1 is SGHVS and CDR2 is FNYEAQ. V dropped 3 bases and J dropped 8 bases, with 19 bases sitting between them. The CDR3 loop spans 16 amino acids. The CDR3 DNA sequence: TGTGCCAGCAGCTTTAGCCCAGCGGGACAGTTGGGGGAGCTGTTTTTT. Its protein is CASSFSPAGQLGELFF.

The chain uses TRBV11-2 and TRBJ2-5; TRBD2 aligns across 11 bases. CDR3 size: 17 residues. The J segment lost 5 bases and the V segment lost 5 bases, leaving 13 bases of the junction unmatched. Germline V gene sequence: CDR1 SGHAT, CDR2 FQNNGV. This chain's CDR3 is CASSPFRGLAGGETQYF. In DNA, the CDR3 is TGTGCCAGCAGCCCCTTTAGGGGTCTAGCGGGGGGCGAGACCCAGTACTTC.

The chain recombines TRBV6-2 or TRBV6-3 with TRBJ2-7, with D perhaps being TRBD1 or TRBD2 (5 bases each). The CDR3 runs to 15 residues. Germline assignment: CDR1 MNHEY and CDR2 SVGEGT. The V gene lost 2 bases and the J gene lost 3 bases, with 14 bases spanning the gap. CDR3 nucleotides: TGTGCCAGCAGTTACAGTCGGGGACCGAACTACGAGCAGTACTTC. Translating it yields CASSYSRGPNYEQYF.

This clone was seen a single time. This chain uses TRBV6-5 with TRBJ1-4, with TRBD1 as a possible D gene (6 bases). The CDR3 runs 16 residues. CDR1 MNHEY and CDR2 SVGAGI come from the germline V gene. Trimming took 1 base from V and 5 from J, leaving 14 bases between them. The CDR3 DNA follows: TGTGCCAGCAGTTACTTCTCGACAGGTGGGAATGAAAAACTGTTTTTT. Amino acids: CASSYFSTGGNEKLFF.

The CDR3 nucleotides read TGTGCCATCAGGTACGCGGGGTATGGTGAAGCTTTCTTT. It is translated as CAIRYAGYGEAFF. The rearrangement joins TRBV10-3 to TRBJ1-1; D is unclear. Trimming removed 6 bases from V and 7 bases from J, with 15 bases in between. This CDR3 has 13 amino acids. Per the germline V gene, CDR1 is ENHRY and CDR2 is SYGVKD.

Here the CDR3 DNA reads TGCAGCGTTGATCGGGCAGACTTTGGCTACACCTTC. Translated: CSVDRADFGYTF. The chain employs TRBV29-1 and TRBJ1-2; D uncertain. Germline V CDR1 and CDR2: SQVTM, ANQGSEA. The CDR3 loop spans 12 amino acids. Trimming took 3 bases from V and 7 from J, leaving 12 bases between them.

This chain links TRBV7-2 with TRBJ1-5, with D possibly being TRBD1 (5 bases). The CDR3 is made up of 12 amino acids. Trimming pared 4 bases from V and 6 bases from J, leaving 7 bases between. From germline, CDR1 is SGHTA and CDR2 FQGNSA. The CDR3 nucleotides are TGTGCCAGCAGCTGGCAGGGTCAGCCCCAGCATTTT. Protein product: CASSWQGQPQHF.

This chain uses TRBV18 with TRBJ1-1; D remains unclear. V was cut by 6 bases and J by 3 bases, with 17 bases left in between. The CDR3 has 15 residues. Germline CDR1 reads KGHSH; CDR2 reads LQKENI. CDR3 coding DNA: TGTGCCAGCTCCCAATATACCTCATGGGACACTGAAGCTTTCTTT. Translation: CASSQYTSWDTEAFF.

In its sample, this clone was seen once. This rearrangement joins TRBV28 to TRBJ1-2; no definite D call. The germline V gene encodes CDR1 MDHEN and CDR2 SYDVKM. The CDR3 extends over 13 amino acids. Trimming pared 4 bases from V and 4 bases from J, leaving 10 bases between. CDR3 amino acids: CASSSRTSYGYTF. The CDR3 DNA reads as TGTGCCAGCAGTTCCCGGACGAGCTATGGCTACACCTTC.

CDR3 region: CASSSQVGVTEAFF. As DNA, the CDR3 is TGTGCCAGCAGTTCTCAGGTAGGAGTCACTGAAGCTTTCTTT. The chain employs TRBV11-2 and TRBJ1-1, with D uncertain. CDR3 length equals 14 residues. Trimming removed 6 bases from V and 4 bases from J, with 15 bases in between. The germline gives CDR1 SGHAT, CDR2 FQNNGV.

This clone was found once. This rearrangement joins TRBV4-3 to TRBJ2-5; the D is unclear. CDR3 length: 13 residues. Germline CDR1 is LGHNA and CDR2 is YSLEER. The V gene lost 1 base and the J gene lost 3 bases, with 6 bases spanning the gap. CDR3 region: CASSQVFEETQYF. The DNA of the CDR3 is TGCGCCAGCAGCCAAGTCTTCGAAGAGACCCAGTACTTC.

This chain's CDR3 is CASSVTPHGSPLHF. In nucleotides, the CDR3 is TGTGCCAGCAGCGTCACCCCGCATGGCTCACCCCTCCACTTT. The chain has TRBV7-2 and TRBJ1-6; D gene unclear. The CDR3 totals 14 residues. The V gene lost 5 bases and the J gene lost 10 bases, with 15 bases spanning the gap. Germline CDR1 and CDR2: SGHTA and FQGNSA.

The chain is built from TRBV4-3 and TRBJ2-7; TRBD2 matches 7 bases. Germline V gives CDR1 LGHNA, CDR2 YSLEER. CDR3 size: 15 residues. J lost 2 bases, V lost 1 base, and 5 bases had no gene match. The CDR3 is CASSQGDYSAYEQYF. In DNA form, the CDR3 reads TGCGCCAGCAGCCAAGGGGACTATTCAGCCTACGAGCAGTACTTC.

This clone was observed a single time. The chain recombines TRBV30 with TRBJ1-2; no definite D call. CDR3 length: 13 residues. Trimming removed 4 bases from V and 4 bases from J, with 13 bases in between. Per the germline V gene, CDR1 is GTSNPN and CDR2 is SVGIG (reference sequence). The CDR3 reads CAWMVNPSYGYTF. CDR3 in DNA: TGTGCCTGGATGGTAAACCCTAGCTATGGCTACACCTTC. Filled out from reference TRBV30 and TRBJ1-2, the complete variable domain reads SQTIHQWPATLVQPVGSPLSLECTVEGTSNPNLYWYRQAAGRGLQLLFYSVGIGQISSEVPQNLSASRPQDRQFILSSKKLLLSDSGFYLCAWMVNPSYGYTFGSGTRLTVV.

The chain couples TRBV11-2 to TRBJ1-2; 8 bases align to TRBD1. CDR1 is SGHAT and CDR2 is FQNNGV in the germline V gene. The trim removed 1 base at V and 6 bases at J, leaving 10 bases unmatched. This CDR3 contains 16 residues. Here the CDR3 DNA reads TGTGCCAGCAGCTTAGGCGTGACAGGGGCTATAAATGGCTACACCTTC. Translating gives CASSLGVTGAINGYTF. The full variable domain, rest sourced from reference TRBV11-2 and TRBJ1-2, is EAGVAQSPRYKIIEKRQSVAFWCNPISGHATLYWYQQILGQGPKLLIQFQNNGVVDDSQLPKDRFSAERLKGVDSTLKIQPAKLEDSAVYLCASSLGVTGAINGYTFGSGTRLTVV.